This is a list of T cell receptor beta chains from one sample in a study of shared clonotypes between healthy human individuals. TCRdb's copy holds only in-frame clones and misses some; the assay was immunoSEQ multiplex PCR. The repertoire has approximately 940,000 clones, approximately 76% of them found once; the top ten carry approximately 1.5%. The sequencing input was memory CD4+ T cells sorted from blood. The receptors were sampled from a man aged 18 to 35 in good health. Each CDR3 is given with its conserved first and last residue. Fields, in order: clone size, CDR3 length, V gene, D gene, J gene, CDR3 protein, CDR3 DNA. D genes are given only for firm matches. Expanded clones get a size class; other rows say once, few or many, or leave the size out.

abundance: .; len: 12; v_gene: TRBV28; d_gene: .; j_gene: TRBJ1-1; CDR3aa: CASSSTAPEAFF; CDR3nt: TGTGCCAGCAGTTCGACAGCACCTGAAGCTTTCTTT
abundance: .; len: 14; v_gene: TRBV19; d_gene: .; j_gene: TRBJ1-2; CDR3aa: CASSTGGTNRGYTF; CDR3nt: TGTGCCAGTAGTACGGGGGGGACAAATCGTGGCTACACCTTC
abundance: once; len: 13; v_gene: TRBV6-1; d_gene: .; j_gene: TRBJ2-7; CDR3aa: CASLRPPFYEQYF; CDR3nt: TGTGCCAGCCTCCGCCCTCCTTTCTACGAGCAGTACTTC
abundance: .; len: 15; v_gene: TRBV11-2; d_gene: TRBD1; j_gene: TRBJ2-1; CDR3aa: CASSSGTGGNNEQFF; CDR3nt: TGTGCCAGCAGCTCCGGGACAGGGGGAAACAATGAGCAGTTCTTC
abundance: .; len: 15; v_gene: TRBV27; d_gene: .; j_gene: TRBJ1-2; CDR3aa: CASSPFRATNYGYTF; CDR3nt: TGTGCCAGCAGTCCGTTTAGGGCCACTAACTATGGCTACACCTTC
abundance: .; len: 14; v_gene: TRBV2; d_gene: .; j_gene: TRBJ2-7; CDR3aa: CASSEGNPTSEQYF; CDR3nt: TGTGCCAGCAGTGAAGGCAACCCCACAAGCGAGCAGTACTTC
abundance: .; len: 14; v_gene: TRBV7-2; d_gene: .; j_gene: TRBJ1-6; CDR3aa: CASSLEGGGSPLHF; CDR3nt: TGTGCCAGCAGCTTAGAGGGCGGGGGTTCACCCCTCCACTTT
abundance: .; len: 14; v_gene: TRBV9; d_gene: .; j_gene: TRBJ1-3; CDR3aa: CASSVTDSGNTIYF; CDR3nt: TGTGCCAGCAGCGTAACAGACTCTGGAAACACCATATATTTT
abundance: .; len: 12; v_gene: TRBV18; d_gene: TRBD1; j_gene: TRBJ2-5; CDR3aa: CASTGGQETQYF; CDR3nt: TGTGCCAGTACAGGGGGGCAAGAGACCCAGTACTTC
abundance: .; len: 14; v_gene: TRBV6-5; d_gene: TRBD1; j_gene: TRBJ2-7; CDR3aa: CASSLQGPDYEQYF; CDR3nt: TGTGCCAGCAGTCTACAGGGGCCCGACTACGAGCAGTACTTC
abundance: .; len: 13; v_gene: TRBV7-2; d_gene: .; j_gene: TRBJ2-7; CDR3aa: CASSLSRTYEQYF; CDR3nt: TGTGCCAGCAGCTTATCCAGGACCTACGAGCAGTACTTC
abundance: .; len: 13; v_gene: TRBV29-1; d_gene: .; j_gene: TRBJ2-3; CDR3aa: CSVEPLRTDTQYF; CDR3nt: TGCAGCGTTGAACCGCTCCGCACAGATACGCAGTATTTT
abundance: few; len: 13; v_gene: TRBV7-9; d_gene: .; j_gene: TRBJ2-7; CDR3aa: CASSTYPSYEQYF; CDR3nt: TGTGCCAGCAGCACCTACCCCTCCTACGAGCAGTACTTC
abundance: .; len: 14; v_gene: TRBV18; d_gene: .; j_gene: TRBJ2-7; CDR3aa: CASSPQGTRREQYF; CDR3nt: TGTGCCAGCTCACCACAGGGGACGCGGAGGGAGCAGTACTTC
abundance: .; len: 13; v_gene: TRBV30; d_gene: .; j_gene: TRBJ1-5; CDR3aa: CAWSAKADQPQHF; CDR3nt: TGTGCCTGGAGTGCTAAGGCCGATCAGCCCCAGCATTTT
abundance: .; len: 14; v_gene: TRBV18; d_gene: .; j_gene: TRBJ2-1; CDR3aa: CASSPVTGSTEQFF; CDR3nt: TGTGCCAGCTCACCCGTGACCGGATCCACTGAGCAGTTCTTC
abundance: .; len: 14; v_gene: TRBV19; d_gene: .; j_gene: TRBJ1-4; CDR3aa: CASRDAAPNEKLFF; CDR3nt: TGTGCCAGTAGAGACGCAGCCCCTAATGAAAAACTGTTTTTT
abundance: .; len: 18; v_gene: TRBV11-2; d_gene: .; j_gene: TRBJ1-3; CDR3aa: CASSPQKPGPQPGNTIYF; CDR3nt: TGTGCCAGCAGCCCCCAAAAACCGGGACCCCAGCCTGGAAACACCATATATTTT
abundance: .; len: 13; v_gene: TRBV11-2; d_gene: .; j_gene: TRBJ1-6; CDR3aa: CATDGGRGSPLHF; CDR3nt: TGTGCCACCGATGGAGGGAGGGGGTCACCCCTCCACTTT
abundance: many; len: 13; v_gene: TRBV28; d_gene: TRBD1; j_gene: TRBJ2-7; CDR3aa: CASSRTGGYEQYF; CDR3nt: TGTGCCAGCAGTCGGACAGGGGGCTACGAGCAGTACTTC
abundance: few; len: 14; v_gene: TRBV6-1; d_gene: .; j_gene: TRBJ1-6; CDR3aa: CATAQGRDNSPLHF; CDR3nt: TGTGCCACTGCACAGGGCAGGGATAATTCACCCCTCCACTTT
abundance: .; len: 16; v_gene: TRBV6-6; d_gene: .; j_gene: TRBJ1-2; CDR3aa: CASSYSTGAATGGYTF; CDR3nt: TGTGCCAGCAGTTACTCGACGGGGGCAGCAACTGGTGGCTACACCTTC
abundance: few; len: 15; v_gene: TRBV4-3; d_gene: .; j_gene: TRBJ1-1; CDR3aa: CASSHQDSLNTEAFF; CDR3nt: TGCGCCAGCAGCCACCAGGACAGCTTGAACACTGAAGCTTTCTTT
abundance: .; len: 16; v_gene: TRBV27; d_gene: .; j_gene: TRBJ2-2; CDR3aa: CASSPEGVVGYGELFF; CDR3nt: TGTGCCAGCAGTCCCGAAGGCGTAGTTGGGTACGGGGAGCTGTTTTTT
abundance: once; len: 15; v_gene: TRBV30; d_gene: TRBD1; j_gene: TRBJ1-2; CDR3aa: CAWSLRQGTNYGYTF; CDR3nt: TGTGCCTGGAGCCTCAGACAGGGGACCAACTATGGCTACACCTTC
abundance: .; len: 14; v_gene: TRBV7-9; d_gene: .; j_gene: TRBJ1-2; CDR3aa: CASSLGKENYGYTF; CDR3nt: TGTGCCAGCAGCTTAGGGAAGGAGAACTATGGCTACACCTTC
abundance: .; len: 16; v_gene: TRBV10-3; d_gene: TRBD2; j_gene: TRBJ2-3; CDR3aa: CAISEGSGGRTDTQYF; CDR3nt: TGTGCCATCAGTGAGGGTAGCGGGGGACGCACAGATACGCAGTATTTT
abundance: .; len: 14; v_gene: TRBV11-2; d_gene: .; j_gene: TRBJ2-7; CDR3aa: CASSQGQGVYEQYF; CDR3nt: TGTGCCAGCAGCCAGGGGCAGGGTGTTTACGAGCAGTACTTC
abundance: .; len: 16; v_gene: TRBV11-3; d_gene: TRBD2; j_gene: TRBJ2-1; CDR3aa: CASSLVGTSGRDEQFF; CDR3nt: TGTGCCAGCAGCTTAGTTGGGACTAGCGGGAGAGATGAGCAGTTCTTC
abundance: .; len: 15; v_gene: TRBV10-3; d_gene: TRBD1; j_gene: TRBJ1-4; CDR3aa: CAISQGQGGNEKLFF; CDR3nt: TGTGCCATCAGCCAAGGACAGGGCGGTAATGAAAAACTGTTTTTT
abundance: .; len: 14; v_gene: TRBV11-2; d_gene: .; j_gene: TRBJ1-6; CDR3aa: CASSLDTLNSPLHF; CDR3nt: TGTGCCAGCAGCTTAGATACCCTTAATTCACCCCTCCACTTT
abundance: .; len: 15; v_gene: TRBV6-1; d_gene: TRBD1; j_gene: TRBJ2-2; CDR3aa: CASSEGTGRGGELFF; CDR3nt: TGTGCCAGCAGTGAAGGGACAGGGCGTGGTGGGGAGCTGTTTTTT
abundance: few; len: 13; v_gene: TRBV2; d_gene: .; j_gene: TRBJ1-6; CDR3aa: CATGGSYNSPLHF; CDR3nt: TGTGCCACCGGAGGATCCTATAATTCACCCCTCCACTTT
abundance: .; len: 16; v_gene: TRBV4-1; d_gene: TRBD2; j_gene: TRBJ2-3; CDR3aa: CASSFGRGPAGDTQYF; CDR3nt: TGCGCCAGCAGCTTCGGGAGGGGACCAGCGGGAGATACGCAGTATTTT
abundance: .; len: 15; v_gene: TRBV7-9; d_gene: TRBD1; j_gene: TRBJ1-4; CDR3aa: CASSPGTGGPEKLFF; CDR3nt: TGTGCCAGCAGCCCCGGGACAGGGGGGCCAGAAAAACTGTTTTTT
abundance: once; len: 13; v_gene: TRBV18; d_gene: .; j_gene: TRBJ2-5; CDR3aa: CASSPGREETQYF; CDR3nt: TGTGCCAGCTCACCGGGAAGGGAAGAGACCCAGTACTTC
abundance: .; len: 13; v_gene: TRBV7-2; d_gene: .; j_gene: TRBJ2-7; CDR3aa: CASSQEGVYEQYF; CDR3nt: TGTGCCAGCAGCCAGGAAGGAGTTTACGAGCAGTACTTC
abundance: .; len: 15; v_gene: TRBV5-5; d_gene: TRBD1; j_gene: TRBJ2-7; CDR3aa: CASSSEGARSYEQYF; CDR3nt: TGTGCCAGCAGCTCCGAGGGGGCTAGGTCCTACGAGCAGTACTTC